This TCR beta chain was identified during a study of blood T cells in healthy people across ages. The extraction recovered at least 5.5 micrograms of total RNA per sample. In germline, CDR1 is SGHRS, CDR2 YFSETQ. The CDR3 has 15 amino acids. The V end was cut by 1 base, the J end by 0 bases, with 8 bases between. A second PCR, run for about 7 to 11 cycles, used a sample-barcoded 5' primer plus a J-beta primer mix. The template-switch adaptor, which had 12 random nucleotides, put a tag on each cDNA molecule. TCRdb called the 5' RACE reads again in MiXCR, with one record for every CDR3 protein. The data hold 760,000 or so distinct CDR3 sequences, with 25% observed a single time. The same sample was also used in a study of T cells of mothers and their children. That paper adds: The donors comprised several children and their three healthy Caucasian mothers. From each mother came over 8.5 million TCR beta CDR3 reads, and from each child came about 3 million.

Specimen: blood. This clonotype was obtained from a boy between 5 and 17 years old in good health. The chain employs TRBV5-1 and TRBJ2-1, with TRBD2 as a possible D gene (6 bases). CDR3 protein: CASSLFSGSYNEQFF. DNA for the CDR3: TGCGCCAGCAGCTTGTTTAGCGGCTCCTACAATGAGCAGTTCTTC.